The 2 T cell receptor beta chains reported below all come from one sample, sequenced in a study of human T cells and chemical hapten exposure. Time point specified: healthy volunteer bleed at 6 weeks. The study extracted total RNA from unfractionated whole blood. Via MiXCR, TCRdb re-called the RACE reads, giving one row per CDR3 protein. The sample carries approximately 79,000 distinct CDR3 sequences, over 8.5% recorded once. Sequencing used whole blood. Receptors originate from a male donor in good health. Some clones in this sample may be carry-over from other donors' samples.

This clonotype was found a few times. In DNA, the CDR3 is TGTGCCAGCAGCTATGACAGGGACTCCGGGGCCAACGTCCTGACTTTC. It is translated as CASSYDRDSGANVLTF. The rearrangement joins TRBV6-5 to TRBJ2-6, with D tentatively TRBD1 (7 bases). Trimming cost V 6 bases and J 4 bases, with 16 bases left between them. The V gene's germline CDR1 is MNHEY and CDR2 SVGAGI. The CDR3 length is 16 residues.

The rearrangement uses TRBV7-9 and TRBJ1-5; D is uncertain. The CDR3 is 12 amino acids. From germline, CDR1 is SEHNR and CDR2 FQNEAQ (reference sequence). Trimming stripped 4 bases from V and 7 bases from J, with 8 bases between. Here the CDR3 DNA reads TGTGCCAGCAGCTATCCTCAACAGCCCCAGCATTTT. It yields the protein CASSYPQQPQHF. Full variable domain (missing parts from reference TRBV7-9 and TRBJ1-5): DTGVSQNPRHKITKRGQNVTFRCDPISEHNRLYWYRQTLGQGPEFLTYFQNEAQLEKSRLLSDRFSAERPKGSFSTLEIQRTEQGDSAMYLCASSYPQQPQHFGDGTRLSIL.